The clone carrying this TCR beta chain was found a few times. A J-beta primer mix and a sample-barcoded 5' primer were used in a second PCR of about 7 to 12 cycles. TCRdb used MiXCR to reprocess the 5' RACE reads, holding one entry per CDR3 protein. This table has around 1.5 million distinct CDR3 sequences, roughly 32% appearing once. CDR3 length: 13 amino acids. Germline V gene lookup returns CDR1 DFQATT and CDR2 SNEGSKA (reference sequence). The data originate from a study of blood T cells in healthy people across ages. The chain couples TRBV20-1 to TRBJ2-5; 10 bases are shared with TRBD2. The sample comprised blood. This sequence was found in a woman younger than 45 in good health. This CDR3 reads CTAVAGGKETQYF. CDR3 DNA sequence: TGCACCGCGGTAGCGGGGGGTAAAGAGACCCAGTACTTC.